The source of this T cell receptor (beta chain) is a study of CD8 T cells in Susac syndrome. General observations from the study: The study conceded that relatively few individuals underwent its TCR sequencing and HLA analysis.

This CDR3 spans 15 amino acids. Germline-derived CDR1 and CDR2 are SNHLY and FYNNEI. V was shortened by 1 base and J by 4 bases, with 13 bases between the two germline ends. TEMRA cells underwent FACS enrichment and CD8+ and CD4+ T cells underwent negative isolation. cDNA came from roughly 0.53 to 1 ug RNA primed by random hexamers. Amplification of TCR beta CDR3 by immunoSEQ multiplex PCR spanned 54 Vbeta and 13 Jbeta. TCRdb reanalysed the immunoSEQ multiplex PCR reads using MiXCR and keeps one entry per CDR3 protein. This sample has approximately 170,000 distinct CDR3 sequences; about 92% occur once, and the top ten carry around 0.08%. Points on this clonotype: What it binds is not known.

What was sequenced was CD4+ T cells from PBMCs. The receptor comes from a human donor in good health. The chain uses TRBV2 and TRBJ1-2; TRBD1 is a possible D gene (6 bases). The CDR3 DNA reads as TGTGCCAGCAGTGAAGTCGGGGGGCGGGCCTATGGCTACACCTTC. Translated: CASSEVGGRAYGYTF. Supplemented by reference TRBV2 and TRBJ1-2, the full variable domain reads EPEVTQTPSHQVTQMGQEVILRCVPISNHLYFYWYRQILGQKVEFLVSFYNNEISEKSEIFDDQFSVERPDGSNFTLKIRSTKLEDSAMYFCASSEVGGRAYGYTFGSGTRLTVV.